This TCR beta chain appears in the sequencing data of a study of blood T cell repertoires in COVID-19. Membership in each cohort depended on participant-reported clinical history. Clones were read by immunoSEQ multiplex PCR, and TCRdb kept only the in-frame ones, dropping some. This table has 150,000 to 200,000 clones, approximately 80% appearing once. This clonotype originated in a man in his 70s who had been exposed to COVID-19. The sample was PBMCs or T cells enriched from blood (not recorded which).

As DNA, the CDR3 is TGTGCCAGCAGCGTGGGGCCTATACCGAAGCTGTTTTTT. The encoded protein is CASSVGPIPKLFF. The chain carries TRBV7-9 and TRBJ2-2, with a possible D match to TRBD1 (5 bases). The germline gives CDR1 SEHNR, CDR2 FQNEAQ (reference sequence). V gave up 5 bases and J gave up 12 bases, with 16 bases separating them. CDR3 size: 13 residues.